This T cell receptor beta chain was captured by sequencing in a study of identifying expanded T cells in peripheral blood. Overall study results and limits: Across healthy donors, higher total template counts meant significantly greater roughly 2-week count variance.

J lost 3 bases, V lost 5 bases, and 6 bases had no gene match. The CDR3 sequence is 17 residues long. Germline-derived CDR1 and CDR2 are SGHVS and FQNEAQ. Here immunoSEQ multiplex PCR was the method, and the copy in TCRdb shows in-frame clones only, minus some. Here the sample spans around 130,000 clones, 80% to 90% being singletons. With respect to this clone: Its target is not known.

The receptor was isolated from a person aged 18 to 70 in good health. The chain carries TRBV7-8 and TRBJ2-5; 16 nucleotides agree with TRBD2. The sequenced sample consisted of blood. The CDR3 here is CASSVRGTSGREETQYF. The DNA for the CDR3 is TGTGCCAGCAGCGTCCGAGGGACTAGCGGGAGGGAAGAGACCCAGTACTTC.